Listed below are T cell receptor beta chains from one sample, sequenced in a study of T cell changes during pregnancy in multiple sclerosis. Data came from immunoSEQ multiplex PCR; TCRdb stores just in-frame clones and leaves some out. Of around 75,000 clones in the sample, about 91% are singletons; the top ten hold almost 0.3%. Here the sequenced sample was CD4+ T cells from peripheral blood mononuclear cells, taken in the third trimester of pregnancy. The receptors were sampled from a female donor in good health, enrolled as a control in a pregnancy study. Each CDR3 is given with its conserved first and last residue. A D gene is named only where the DNA matches it firmly. Size values are once, few and many counts, or a class for expanded clones, and some rows have none.

J	V	size	D	CDR3	DNA
TRBJ1-5	TRBV5-5	.	.	CASSSYYSGNQPQHF	TGTGCCAGCAGCTCCTATTATAGCGGCAATCAGCCCCAGCATTTT
TRBJ2-1	TRBV20-1	.	.	CSPRLRNEQFF	TGCAGCCCAAGGCTGAGGAATGAGCAGTTCTTC
TRBJ2-5	TRBV18	once	.	CASSPSEETQYF	TGTGCCAGCTCACCATCAGAAGAGACCCAGTACTTC
TRBJ2-1	TRBV19	.	TRBD2	CASSRLAGVGGEQFF	TGTGCCAGTAGTAGATTAGCGGGGGTGGGGGGTGAGCAGTTCTTC
TRBJ2-5	TRBV7-3	.	TRBD2	CASSRGVAGYQETQYF	TGTGCCAGCAGCCGTGGGGTAGCGGGGTACCAAGAGACCCAGTACTTC
TRBJ2-1	TRBV6-5	.	.	CASTQTGDEQFF	TGTGCCAGCACGCAGACGGGGGATGAGCAGTTCTTC
TRBJ2-1	TRBV2	.	TRBD2	CASMFRTSEDYNEQFF	TGTGCCAGCATGTTTCGGACTAGCGAGGACTACAATGAGCAGTTCTTC
TRBJ1-5	TRBV5-5	.	.	CASSLPGNQPQHF	TGTGCCAGCAGCTTACCGGGCAATCAGCCCCAGCATTTT
TRBJ1-2	TRBV10-3	.	.	CAISEIGGVYGYTF	TGTGCCATCAGTGAGATAGGCGGAGTATATGGCTACACCTTC
TRBJ1-5	TRBV5-1	few	.	CASSQEVNQPQHF	TGCGCCAGCAGCCAGGAAGTGAATCAGCCCCAGCATTTT
TRBJ1-3	TRBV29-1	.	TRBD1	CSAGDRAANTIYF	TGCAGCGCGGGGGACAGGGCTGCAAACACCATATATTTT
TRBJ1-1	TRBV30	.	.	CAWSGQSNTEAFF	TGTGCCTGGAGTGGACAAAGCAACACTGAAGCTTTCTTT
TRBJ1-3	TRBV19	.	TRBD1	CASTGQISGNTIYF	TGTGCCAGTACGGGACAGATCTCTGGAAACACCATATATTTT